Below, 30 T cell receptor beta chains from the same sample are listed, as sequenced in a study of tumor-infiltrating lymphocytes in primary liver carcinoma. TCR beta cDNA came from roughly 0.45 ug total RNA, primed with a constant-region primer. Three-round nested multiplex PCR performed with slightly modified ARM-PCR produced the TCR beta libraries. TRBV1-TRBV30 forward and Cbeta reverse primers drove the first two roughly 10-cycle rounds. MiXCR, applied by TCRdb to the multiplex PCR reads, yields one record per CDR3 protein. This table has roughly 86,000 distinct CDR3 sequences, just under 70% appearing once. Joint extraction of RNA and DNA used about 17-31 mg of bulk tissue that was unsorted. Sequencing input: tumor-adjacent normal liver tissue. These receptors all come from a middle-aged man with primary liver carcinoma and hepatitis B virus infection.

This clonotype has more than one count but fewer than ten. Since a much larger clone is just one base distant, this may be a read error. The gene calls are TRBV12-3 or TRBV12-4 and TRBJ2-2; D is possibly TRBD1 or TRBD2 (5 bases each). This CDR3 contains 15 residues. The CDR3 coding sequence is TGTGCCAGCAGTACCGGGACCGCCTACACCAGGGAGCTGTTTTTT. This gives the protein CASSTGTAYTRELFF.

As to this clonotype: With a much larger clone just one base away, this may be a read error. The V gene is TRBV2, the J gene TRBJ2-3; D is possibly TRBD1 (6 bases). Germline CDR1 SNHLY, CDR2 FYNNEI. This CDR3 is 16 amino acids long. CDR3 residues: CASSSPTGISTYTQYF. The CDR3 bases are TGTGCCAGCAGTTCCCCAACAGGGATCAGCACATATACGCAGTATTTT.

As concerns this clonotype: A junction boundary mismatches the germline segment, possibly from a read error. The CDR3, as DNA: TGTGCCAGCAGCCTATACACCGAGGAGCTGTTTTTT. It codes for CASSLYTEELFF. The rearrangement joins TRBV9 to TRBJ2-2; D uncertain. Germline loops: CDR1 SGDLS, CDR2 YYNGEE. The CDR3 sequence is 12 residues long.

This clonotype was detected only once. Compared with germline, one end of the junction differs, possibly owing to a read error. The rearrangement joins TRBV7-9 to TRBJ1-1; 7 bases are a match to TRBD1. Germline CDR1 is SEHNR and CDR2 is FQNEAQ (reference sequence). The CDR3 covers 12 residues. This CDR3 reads CVSSYGTVEAFF. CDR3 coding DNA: TGTGTCAGCAGCTATGGGACAGTTGAAGCTTTCTTT.

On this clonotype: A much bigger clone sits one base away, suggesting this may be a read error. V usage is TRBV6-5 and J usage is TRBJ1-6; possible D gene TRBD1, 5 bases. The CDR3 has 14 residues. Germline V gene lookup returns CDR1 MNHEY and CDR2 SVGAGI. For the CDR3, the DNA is TGTGCCGGCAGCCAAGGGACGGAAAATTCACCCCTCCACTTT. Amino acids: CAGSQGTENSPLHF.

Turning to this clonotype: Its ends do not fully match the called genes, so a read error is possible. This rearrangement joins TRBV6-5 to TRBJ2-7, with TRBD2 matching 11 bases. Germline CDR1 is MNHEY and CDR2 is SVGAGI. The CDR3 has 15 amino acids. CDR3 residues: CANSWTSGSTYVQYF. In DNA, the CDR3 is TGTGCCAACAGTTGGACTAGCGGGTCTACCTACGTGCAGTACTTC.

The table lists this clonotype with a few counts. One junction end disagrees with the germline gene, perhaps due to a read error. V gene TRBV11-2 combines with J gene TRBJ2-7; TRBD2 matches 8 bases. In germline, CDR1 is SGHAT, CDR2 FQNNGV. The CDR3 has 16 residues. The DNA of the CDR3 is TGTGCCAGTAGCTTAGCACCTAGCGGGTGCTCCTACGAGCAGTACTTC. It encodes CASSLAPSGCSYEQYF.

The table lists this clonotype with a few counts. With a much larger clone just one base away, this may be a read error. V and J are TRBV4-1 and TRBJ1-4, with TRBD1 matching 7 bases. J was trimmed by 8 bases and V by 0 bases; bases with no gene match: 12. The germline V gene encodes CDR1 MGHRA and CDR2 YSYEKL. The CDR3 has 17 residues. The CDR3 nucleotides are TGCGCCAGCAGCCAAGAAAGGGGGCAGGGGTCAGGGGAAAAACTGTTTTTT. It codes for CASSQERGQGSGEKLFF.

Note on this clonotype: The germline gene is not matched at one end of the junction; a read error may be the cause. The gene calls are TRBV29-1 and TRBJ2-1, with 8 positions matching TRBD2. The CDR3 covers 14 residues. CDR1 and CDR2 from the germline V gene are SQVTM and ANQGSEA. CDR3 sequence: CSVVDSGRRDEQFF. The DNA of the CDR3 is TGTAGCGTTGTAGACAGCGGGAGAAGGGATGAGCAGTTCTTC.

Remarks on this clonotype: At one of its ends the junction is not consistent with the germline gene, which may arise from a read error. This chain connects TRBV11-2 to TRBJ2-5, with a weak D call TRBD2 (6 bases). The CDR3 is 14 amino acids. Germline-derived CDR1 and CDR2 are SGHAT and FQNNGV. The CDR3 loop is CASSSGFIGTPFKF. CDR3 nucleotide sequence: TGTGCCAGCAGCTCTGGTTTCATAGGGACTCCTTTTAAGTTC.

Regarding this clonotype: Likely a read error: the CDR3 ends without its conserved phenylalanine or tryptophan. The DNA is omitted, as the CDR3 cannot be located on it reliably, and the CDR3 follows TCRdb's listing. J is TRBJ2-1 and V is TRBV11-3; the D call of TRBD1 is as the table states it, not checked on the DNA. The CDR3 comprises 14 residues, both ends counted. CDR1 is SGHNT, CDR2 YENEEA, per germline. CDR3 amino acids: CASSLSGGPNEHFL.

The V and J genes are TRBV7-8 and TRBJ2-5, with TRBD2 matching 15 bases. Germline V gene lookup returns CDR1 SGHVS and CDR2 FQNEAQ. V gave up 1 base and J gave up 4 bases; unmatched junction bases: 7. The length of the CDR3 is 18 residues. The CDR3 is CASSLEGLAGGSRETQYF. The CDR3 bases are TGTGCCAGCAGCTTAGAGGGACTAGCGGGAGGAAGTAGAGAGACCCAGTACTTC. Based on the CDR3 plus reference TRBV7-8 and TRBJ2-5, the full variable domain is GAGVSQSPRYKVAKRGQDVALRCDPISGHVSLFWYQQALGQGPEFLTYFQNEAQLDKSGLPSDRFFAERPEGSVSTLKIQRTQQEDSAVYLCASSLEGLAGGSRETQYFGPGTRLLVL.

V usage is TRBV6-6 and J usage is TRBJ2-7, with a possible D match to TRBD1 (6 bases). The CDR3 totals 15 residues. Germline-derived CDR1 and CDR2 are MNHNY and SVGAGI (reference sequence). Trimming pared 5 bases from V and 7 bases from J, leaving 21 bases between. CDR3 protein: CASSGGHSGHYEQYF. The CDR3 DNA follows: TGTGCCAGCAGTGGGGGACACTCAGGGCATTATGAGCAGTACTTC.

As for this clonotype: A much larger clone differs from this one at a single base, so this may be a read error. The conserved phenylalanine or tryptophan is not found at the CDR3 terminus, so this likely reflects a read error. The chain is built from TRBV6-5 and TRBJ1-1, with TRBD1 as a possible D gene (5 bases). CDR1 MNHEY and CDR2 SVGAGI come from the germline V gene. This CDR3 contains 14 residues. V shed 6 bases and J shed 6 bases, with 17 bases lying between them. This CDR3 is CASRDLRDAAEAFL. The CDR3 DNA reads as TGTGCCAGCAGGGACCTACGGGACGCGGCTGAAGCTTTCCTT.

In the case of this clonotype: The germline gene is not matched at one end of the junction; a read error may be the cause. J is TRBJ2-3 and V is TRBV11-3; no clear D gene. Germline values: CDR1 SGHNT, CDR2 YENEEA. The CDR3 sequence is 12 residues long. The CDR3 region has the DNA TGTGCCAGCAGCGTAGACTCAGAAGCGCAGTATTTT. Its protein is CASSVDSEAQYF.

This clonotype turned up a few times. This CDR3 reads CASSLQDKETQYF. The CDR3 region has the DNA TGCGCCAGCAGCTTGCAAGATAAAGAGACCCAGTACTTC. The J gene is TRBJ2-5, the V gene TRBV5-1; no definite D call. The CDR3 has 13 residues. Germline V gene sequence: CDR1 SGHRS, CDR2 YFSETQ. V was shortened by 1 base and J by 3 bases, with 7 bases between the two germline ends.

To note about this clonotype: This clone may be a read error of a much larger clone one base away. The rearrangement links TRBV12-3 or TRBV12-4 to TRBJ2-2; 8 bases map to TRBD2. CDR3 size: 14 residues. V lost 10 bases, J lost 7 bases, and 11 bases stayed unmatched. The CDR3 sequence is CANNKREFGGELFF. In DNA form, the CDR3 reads TGTGCCAACAATAAGCGGGAGTTTGGCGGGGAGCTGTTTTTT.

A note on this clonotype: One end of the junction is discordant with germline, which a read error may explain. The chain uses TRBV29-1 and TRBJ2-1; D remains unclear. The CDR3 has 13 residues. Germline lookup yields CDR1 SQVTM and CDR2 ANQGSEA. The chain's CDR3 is CSVEETDHNEQFF. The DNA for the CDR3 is TGCAGTGTTGAAGAGACTGACCACAATGAGCAGTTCTTC.

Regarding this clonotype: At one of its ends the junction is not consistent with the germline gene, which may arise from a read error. The CDR3 region has the DNA TGTGCCAGCAGCTTAATTACTAGCGGGAGGGCCGTCCCCCCCTACGAGCAATACTTC. It encodes CASSLITSGRAVPPYEQYF. The chain uses TRBV11-2 and TRBJ2-7, with 13 bases lining up with TRBD2. CDR1 and CDR2 (germline): SGHAT, FQNNGV. The CDR3 extends over 19 amino acids.

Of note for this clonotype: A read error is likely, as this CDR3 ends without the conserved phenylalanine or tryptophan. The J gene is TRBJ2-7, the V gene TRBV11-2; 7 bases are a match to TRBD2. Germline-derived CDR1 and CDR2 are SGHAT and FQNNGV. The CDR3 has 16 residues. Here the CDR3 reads CVSSSFPGLRPHEQYL. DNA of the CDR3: TGTGTCAGCAGCTCTTTCCCGGGACTAAGGCCCCACGAGCAGTACTTA.

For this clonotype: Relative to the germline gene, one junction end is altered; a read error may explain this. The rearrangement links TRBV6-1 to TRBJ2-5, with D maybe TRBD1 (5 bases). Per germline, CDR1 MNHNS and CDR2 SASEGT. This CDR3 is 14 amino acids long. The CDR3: CVSSEWWTQETQYF. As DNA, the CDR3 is TGTGTCAGCAGTGAATGGTGGACACAAGAGACACAGTACTTC.

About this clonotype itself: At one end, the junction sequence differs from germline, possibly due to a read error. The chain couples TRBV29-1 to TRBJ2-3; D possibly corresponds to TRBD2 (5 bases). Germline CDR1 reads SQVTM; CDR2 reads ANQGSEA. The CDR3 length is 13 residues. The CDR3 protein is CSVEEGVVDTQYF. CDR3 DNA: TGCAGTGTTGAAGAGGGAGTGGTGGATACGCAGTATTTT.

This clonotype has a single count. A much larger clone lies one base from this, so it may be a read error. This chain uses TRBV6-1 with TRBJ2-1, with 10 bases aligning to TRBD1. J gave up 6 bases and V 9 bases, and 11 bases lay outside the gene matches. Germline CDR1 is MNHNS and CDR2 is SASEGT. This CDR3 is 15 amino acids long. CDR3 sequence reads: CASTRDRGFCNEQFF. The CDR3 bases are TGTGCCAGTACCAGGGACAGGGGTTTTTGCAATGAGCAGTTCTTC.

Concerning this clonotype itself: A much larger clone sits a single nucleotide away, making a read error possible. The CDR3 here is CASSFRLAVLKDTQYF. The CDR3 DNA follows: TGCGCCAGCAGCTTCCGACTAGCGGTCCTGAAAGATACGCAGTATTTT. The chain is built from TRBV5-1 and TRBJ2-3, with 9 bases aligning to TRBD2. Per germline, CDR1 SGHRS and CDR2 YFSETQ. Trimming cost V 2 bases and J 5 bases; bases outside gene matches: 9. CDR3 length: 16 residues.

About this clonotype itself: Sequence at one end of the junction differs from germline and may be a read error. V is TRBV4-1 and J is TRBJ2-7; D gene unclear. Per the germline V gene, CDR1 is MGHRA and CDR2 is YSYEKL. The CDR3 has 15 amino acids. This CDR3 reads CASSQDLGVKYEHHF. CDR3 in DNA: TGCGCCAGCAGCCAAGATTTAGGAGTTAAATACGAGCATCACTTC.

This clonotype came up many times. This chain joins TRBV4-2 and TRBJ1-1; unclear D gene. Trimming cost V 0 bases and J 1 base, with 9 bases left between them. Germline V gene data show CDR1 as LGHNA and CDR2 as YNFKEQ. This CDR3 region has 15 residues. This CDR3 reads CASSQELRWNTEAFF. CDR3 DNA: TGTGCCAGCAGCCAAGAGTTGAGGTGGAACACTGAAGCTTTCTTT.

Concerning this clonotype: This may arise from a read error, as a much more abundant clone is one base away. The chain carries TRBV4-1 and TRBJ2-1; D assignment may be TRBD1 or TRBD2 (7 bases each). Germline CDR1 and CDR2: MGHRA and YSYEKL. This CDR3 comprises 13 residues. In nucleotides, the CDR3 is TGTGCCAGCAGCGGGGACAGCAGGAATGAGCAGTTCTTC. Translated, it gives CASSGDSRNEQFF.

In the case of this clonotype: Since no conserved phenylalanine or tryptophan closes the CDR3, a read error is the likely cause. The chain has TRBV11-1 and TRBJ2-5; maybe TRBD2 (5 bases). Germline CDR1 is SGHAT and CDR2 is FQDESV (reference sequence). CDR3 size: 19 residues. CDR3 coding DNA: TGTGCCAGCAACCCGCCCCCGGAGGTCAGGAAGGACTTCCAAGAGACTCAGTACATC. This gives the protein CASNPPPEVRKDFQETQYI.

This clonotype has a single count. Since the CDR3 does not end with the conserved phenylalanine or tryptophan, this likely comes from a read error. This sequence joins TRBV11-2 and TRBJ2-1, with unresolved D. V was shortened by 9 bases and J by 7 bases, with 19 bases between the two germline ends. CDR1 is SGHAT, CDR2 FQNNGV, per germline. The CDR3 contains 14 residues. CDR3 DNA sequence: TGTGCCAGTAGTTCAACGGGCCCTGGGAATGAGCAGTTCTTA. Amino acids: CASSSTGPGNEQFL.

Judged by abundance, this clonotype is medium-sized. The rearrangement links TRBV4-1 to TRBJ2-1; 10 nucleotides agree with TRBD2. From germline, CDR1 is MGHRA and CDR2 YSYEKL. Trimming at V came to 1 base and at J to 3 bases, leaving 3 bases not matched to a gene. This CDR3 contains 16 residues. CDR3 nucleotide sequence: TGCGCCAGCAGCCAAGCCGGGACTAGCGTCTACAATGAGCAGTTCTTC. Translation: CASSQAGTSVYNEQFF.